This T cell receptor beta chain was obtained from a study of cytomegalovirus exposure and HLA in healthy donors. J was trimmed by 7 bases and V by 7 bases; bases with no gene match: 7. The CDR3 length is 14 residues. Germline CDR1 is MDHEN and CDR2 is SYDVKM. 13 Jbeta primers and 60 Vbeta primers were used for the PCR. TCRdb's copy holds only in-frame clones and misses some; the assay was immunoSEQ multiplex PCR. The sample lists 130,000 to 150,000 clones, over 60% occurring once. The clonotype originates from a middle-aged man in good health and CMV-seropositive. The sequenced sample consisted of PBMCs. The chain couples TRBV28 to TRBJ1-6, with 7 bases identical to TRBD1. CDR3 residues: CASIPGQSNSPLHF. The CDR3 nucleotides are TGTGCCAGCATCCCGGGACAGTCAAATTCACCCCTCCACTTT.